These 17 T cell receptor beta chains were all obtained from the same sample, sequenced in a study of blood T cells in healthy people across ages. Using a J-beta primer mix together with a sample-barcoded 5' primer, a second PCR was run for about 7 to 12 cycles. Each CDR3 protein is one row after TCRdb ran MiXCR on the 5' RACE reads. The top ten clones hold about 21% of a sample with approximately 820,000 distinct CDR3 sequences, roughly 44% of them seen once. Input material: blood. The receptors here all came from a man aged 55 to 70 in good health.

The rearrangement links TRBV15 to TRBJ1-3; D possibly corresponds to TRBD1 (6 bases). The CDR3 has 14 residues. With 6 bases removed from V and 0 bases from J, the gap between germline ends came to 9 bases. The germline CDR1 and CDR2 sequences are LNHNV and YYDKDF (reference sequence). CDR3 residues: CATRPQGSGNTIYF. In DNA, the CDR3 is TGTGCCACCAGACCACAGGGCTCTGGAAACACCATATATTTT.

The chain recombines TRBV6-5 with TRBJ2-3; no clear D gene. The CDR3 runs 16 residues. V was clipped by 0 bases and J by 3 bases, with 13 bases between them. Germline V CDR1 and CDR2: MNHEY, SVGAGI. The CDR3 DNA sequence: TGTGCCAGCAGTTACTCGCTTAACTCTCGGACAGATACGCAGTATTTT. Its protein product is CASSYSLNSRTDTQYF.

This clonotype was seen once. The junction departs from the called germline gene at one end, perhaps through a read error. The rearrangement uses TRBV5-1 and TRBJ2-3; TRBD1 is a possible D gene (6 bases). The germline gives CDR1 SGHRS, CDR2 YFSETQ. CDR3 length: 16 residues. This CDR3 is CVSSPRTLGATDTQYF. The DNA for the CDR3 is TGCGTCAGCAGCCCCCGGACCCTGGGGGCAACAGATACGCAGTATTTT.

The chain joins TRBV7-6 to TRBJ1-2; TRBD1 agrees at 9 bases. The CDR3 spans 14 residues. The ends lost 6 bases at V and 3 bases at J; junction bases unmatched: 5. Germline V gene sequence: CDR1 SGHVS, CDR2 FNYEAQ. The CDR3 nucleotides read TGTGCCAGCAGTGGGACAGGGAGTCACTATGGCTACACCTTC. Translating gives CASSGTGSHYGYTF.

The V gene is TRBV20-1, the J gene TRBJ2-5; D possibly matches TRBD1 or TRBD2 (5 bases each). The DNA end is more similar to TRBJ2-7, so the J call may be wrong. Germline-derived CDR1 and CDR2 are DFQATT and SNEGSKA (reference sequence). There are 13 residues in the CDR3. In DNA, the CDR3 is TGCAGTGCTCCCGGGACGCCTCTAGGCGAGCAGTACTTC. Translated: CSAPGTPLGEQYF.

At least ten counts were recorded for this clonotype. The V and J genes are TRBV12-3 or TRBV12-4 and TRBJ1-2, with D perhaps TRBD1 (6 bases). This CDR3 is 13 amino acids long. V dropped 2 bases and J dropped 4 bases, with 8 bases sitting between them. This CDR3 is CASSLRGGYGYTF. DNA for the CDR3: TGTGCCAGCAGTTTACGAGGGGGCTATGGCTACACCTTC.

This clonotype was detected only a few times. The gene calls are TRBV7-2 and TRBJ2-1; TRBD1 matches 10 bases. The CDR3 totals 16 residues. CDR1 is SGHTA, CDR2 FQGNSA, per germline. The V segment lost 5 bases and the J segment 6 bases; nucleotides outside the gene matches: 10. Here the CDR3 reads CASSTLGTGAGNEQFF. The CDR3 DNA sequence: TGTGCCAGCAGCACCCTCGGGACAGGGGCAGGCAATGAGCAGTTCTTC.

V gene TRBV29-1 combines with J gene TRBJ1-5, with TRBD1 identical over 12 bases. Germline V CDR1 and CDR2: SQVTM, ANQGSEA. V shed 6 bases, J shed 5 bases, and the junction held 5 bases outside the gene matches. This CDR3 spans 14 amino acids. CDR3 amino acids: CSVVGTGGDQPQHF. The CDR3 DNA follows: TGCAGCGTCGTCGGGACAGGGGGCGATCAGCCCCAGCATTTT.

Written as DNA, the CDR3 is TGTGCCAGCAGCTTAGATCTAGCGGGGGACACAGATACGCAGTATTTT. Residues: CASSLDLAGDTDTQYF. This chain uses TRBV7-2 with TRBJ2-3; TRBD2 matches 10 bases. Trimming at V came to 1 base and at J to 2 bases, leaving 3 bases not matched to a gene. Looked up from germline, CDR1 is SGHTA and CDR2 is FQGNSA. The length of the CDR3 is 16 residues.

Here the CDR3 reads CSARPPPGTGGEKNYGYTF. Here the CDR3 DNA reads TGCAGTGCTAGACCTCCCCCCGGGACAGGGGGCGAGAAGAACTATGGCTACACCTTC. The chain joins TRBV20-1 to TRBJ1-2; 12 bases agree with TRBD1. In germline, CDR1 is DFQATT, CDR2 SNEGSKA (reference sequence). The CDR3 contains 19 residues. V dropped 2 bases and J dropped 2; count of bases not matched to a gene: 15.

The chain uses TRBV7-8 and TRBJ1-5, with TRBD1 matching over 7 bases. V dropped 1 base and J dropped 6; count of bases not matched to a gene: 6. Germline CDR1 reads SGHVS; CDR2 reads FQNEAQ. The CDR3 has 15 residues. The CDR3 protein is CASSLEGARVQPQHF. The CDR3, as DNA: TGTGCCAGCAGCTTAGAGGGGGCTAGGGTTCAGCCCCAGCATTTT.

The J gene is TRBJ2-7, the V gene TRBV7-9, with D perhaps TRBD1 (6 bases). The CDR3 has 17 amino acids. The germline V gene has CDR1 SEHNR and CDR2 FQNEAQ (reference sequence). The V gene lost 5 bases and the J gene lost 0 bases, with 20 bases spanning the gap. CDR3 DNA sequence: TGTGCCAGCAGCCCCCCGTCGACAGGACGGGGCTCCTACGAGCAGTACTTC. This sequence encodes CASSPPSTGRGSYEQYF.

V and J are TRBV7-2 and TRBJ1-1, with unresolved D. This CDR3 region has 16 residues. CDR1 is SGHTA, CDR2 FQGNSA, per germline. V was cut by 5 bases and J by 0 bases, with 16 bases left in between. CDR3 residues: CASSQTAGMVNTEAFF. DNA of the CDR3: TGTGCCAGCAGCCAGACGGCGGGGATGGTGAACACTGAAGCTTTCTTT.

In its sample, this clonotype was seen a few times. The chain employs TRBV10-3 and TRBJ2-7; D is unresolved. Per the germline V gene, CDR1 is ENHRY and CDR2 is SYGVKD. The CDR3 runs to 15 residues. Trimming removed 5 bases from V and 0 bases from J, with 14 bases in between. DNA for the CDR3: TGTGCCATCAGTCCCTTTGCGGCGAACTCCTACGAGCAGTACTTC. It codes for CAISPFAANSYEQYF.

J is TRBJ2-7 and V is TRBV29-1, with D perhaps matching TRBD1 (6 bases). This CDR3 contains 12 residues. V was pared by 8 bases and J by 1 base, with 12 bases between. Germline V gene sequence: CDR1 SQVTM, CDR2 ANQGSEA. The CDR3 protein is CSLAGQSYEQYF. CDR3 in DNA: TGCAGCCTTGCCGGACAGTCCTACGAGCAGTACTTC.

The chain has TRBV6-5 and TRBJ2-5; D is possibly TRBD1 (6 bases). The length of the CDR3 is 13 residues. CDR1 MNHEY and CDR2 SVGAGI come from the germline V gene. V shed 5 bases and J shed 4 bases, with 11 bases lying between them. The CDR3 region has the DNA TGTGCCAGCAGTCCTACAGGGATAGAGACCCAGTACTTC. As protein: CASSPTGIETQYF.

The V call is TRBV2, the J call TRBJ2-2; the D is unclear. V shed 6 bases and J shed 4 bases, with 12 bases lying between them. The germline V gene encodes CDR1 SNHLY and CDR2 FYNNEI. The CDR3 runs 14 residues. The CDR3 is CASRCRASTGELFF. Written as DNA, the CDR3 is TGTGCCAGCAGGTGTCGGGCTTCCACCGGGGAGCTGTTTTTT.